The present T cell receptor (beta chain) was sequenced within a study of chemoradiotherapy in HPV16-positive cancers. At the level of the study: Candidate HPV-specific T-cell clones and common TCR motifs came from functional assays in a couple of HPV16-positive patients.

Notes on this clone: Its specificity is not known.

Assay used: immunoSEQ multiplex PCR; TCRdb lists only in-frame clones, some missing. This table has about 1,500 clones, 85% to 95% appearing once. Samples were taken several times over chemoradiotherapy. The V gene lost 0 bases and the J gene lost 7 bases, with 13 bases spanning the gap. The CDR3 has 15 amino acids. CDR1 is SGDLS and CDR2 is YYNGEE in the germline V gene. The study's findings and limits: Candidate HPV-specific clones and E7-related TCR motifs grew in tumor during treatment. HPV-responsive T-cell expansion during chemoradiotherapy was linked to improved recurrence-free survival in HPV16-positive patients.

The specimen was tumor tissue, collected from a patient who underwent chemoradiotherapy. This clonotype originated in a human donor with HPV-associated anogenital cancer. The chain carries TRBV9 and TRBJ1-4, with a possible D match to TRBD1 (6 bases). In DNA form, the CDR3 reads TGTGCCAGCAGCGTAGCGGCAGGGGTAGGTGAAAAACTGTTTTTT. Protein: CASSVAAGVGEKLFF.